Listed here are 21 T cell receptor beta chains from one sample, sequenced in a study of blood T cells in healthy people across ages. A second PCR of 7 to 11 cycles used a sample-barcoded 5' primer and a J-beta primer mix. A single record per CDR3 protein comes from TCRdb applying MiXCR to the 5' RACE reads. The sample holds some 1.8 million distinct CDR3 sequences, roughly two fifths seen once. Sequenced input: blood. The receptors derive from a human donor in good health.

The sample holds a few counts of this clonotype. J is TRBJ2-5 and V is TRBV29-1, with D unclear. Germline values: CDR1 SQVTM, CDR2 ANQGSEA. The CDR3 contains 11 residues. Deletions cut 6 bases from V and 6 bases from J, with 11 bases between. Here the CDR3 DNA reads TGCAGCGTCCCCGGGTCCCAGACCCAGTACTTC. Translated: CSVPGSQTQYF.

The chain links TRBV20-1 to TRBJ2-3, with a tentative D call TRBD2 (7 bases). Per germline, CDR1 DFQATT and CDR2 SNEGSKA (reference sequence). The germline V and J ends were trimmed by 0 bases and 5 bases, with 18 bases remaining between them. The CDR3 extends over 16 amino acids. The CDR3 bases are TGCAGTGCTAGAGATTATGGGGGGGGGACACAAGATACGCAGTATTTT. Residues: CSARDYGGGTQDTQYF.

V is TRBV2 and J is TRBJ1-2, with 8 bases aligning to TRBD1. V trimming: 7 bases; J trimming: 8 bases; junction bases outside the gene matches: 9. This CDR3 has 13 amino acids. The germline CDR1 and CDR2 sequences are SNHLY and FYNNEI. CDR3 in DNA: TGTGCCAGCATTACGACAGGGACAGGCGGCTACACCTTC. Amino acid sequence: CASITTGTGGYTF.

This clonotype was seen only a few times. CDR3 nucleotides: TGTGCCAGCAGCCAGACGGTTGCGGGGGGCGAGACCCAGTACTTC. It codes for CASSQTVAGGETQYF. V and J are TRBV3-1 and TRBJ2-5, with 8 bases lining up with TRBD2. The germline V gene has CDR1 LGHDT and CDR2 YNNKEL (reference sequence). Trimming at V came to 3 bases and at J to 5 bases, leaving 8 bases not matched to a gene. This CDR3 has 15 residues.

V usage is TRBV4-1 and J usage is TRBJ2-5, with D possibly matching TRBD2 (6 bases). Trimming left V 2 bases short and J 2 bases short, with 12 bases between. Germline loops: CDR1 MGHRA, CDR2 YSYEKL. The CDR3 covers 15 residues. The DNA of the CDR3 is TGCGCCAGCAGCCAAACGGGACTGCCTCAAGAGACCCAGTACTTC. It encodes CASSQTGLPQETQYF.

The chain employs TRBV7-9 and TRBJ2-3, with D unclear. The CDR3 contains 13 residues. CDR1 is SEHNR, CDR2 FQNEAQ, per germline (reference sequence). The V end was cut by 3 bases, the J end by 10 bases, with 14 bases between. CDR3 sequence: CASSLVDGVAQYF. CDR3 nucleotides: TGTGCCAGCAGCTTGGTCGATGGTGTCGCGCAGTATTTT. Full variable domain (missing parts from reference TRBV7-9 and TRBJ2-3): DTGVSQNPRHKITKRGQNVTFRCDPISEHNRLYWYRQTLGQGPEFLTYFQNEAQLEKSRLLSDRFSAERPKGSFSTLEIQRTEQGDSAMYLCASSLVDGVAQYFGPGTRLTVL.

V is TRBV20-1 and J is TRBJ2-3, with 7 bases matching TRBD2. There are 15 residues in the CDR3. J lost 1 base, V lost 0 bases, and 4 bases had no gene match. CDR1 and CDR2 (germline): DFQATT, SNEGSKA (reference sequence). This CDR3 reads CSAREGRGGTDTQYF. The CDR3 DNA follows: TGCAGTGCTAGAGAAGGTCGGGGGGGCACAGATACGCAGTATTTT.

A few counts support this clonotype. V and J are TRBV4-3 and TRBJ1-4; TRBD1 aligns across 8 bases. The CDR3 runs to 15 residues. V shed 4 bases, J shed 8 bases, and the junction held 9 bases outside the gene matches. CDR1 and CDR2 from the germline V gene are LGHNA and YSLEER. CDR3 sequence reads: CASSRGQGRGEKLFF. Written as DNA, the CDR3 is TGCGCCAGCAGCCGCGGACAGGGTAGGGGCGAAAAACTGTTTTTT.

This CDR3 reads CSALSREAAYEQYF. DNA of the CDR3: TGCAGTGCTTTGTCCCGGGAGGCCGCCTACGAGCAGTACTTC. The gene calls are TRBV20-1 and TRBJ2-4, with 7 bases matching TRBD2. With the DNA end fitting TRBJ2-7 better, the J assignment may be wrong. The germline gives CDR1 DFQATT, CDR2 SNEGSKA (reference sequence). The CDR3 is made up of 14 amino acids.

This clonotype was counted only a few times. The CDR3: CASRRQGDYGYTF. CDR3 nucleotide sequence: TGCGCCAGCAGGCGACAGGGCGACTATGGCTACACCTTC. This chain links TRBV4-3 with TRBJ1-2; 7 bases match TRBD1. V was pared by 6 bases and J by 3 bases, with 4 bases of the junction left unmatched. The CDR3 totals 13 residues. The germline V gene has CDR1 LGHNA and CDR2 YSLEER.

CDR3 sequence: CSASSAQRQFF. For the CDR3, the DNA is TGCAGTGCTAGTTCGGCCCAAAGGCAGTTCTTC. The V and J genes are TRBV20-1 and TRBJ2-1; D gene uncertain. V was pared by 3 bases and J by 12 bases, with 12 bases between. The germline V gene has CDR1 DFQATT and CDR2 SNEGSKA (reference sequence). CDR3 length equals 11 residues.

The chain has TRBV3-1 and TRBJ1-2; D perhaps matches TRBD1 (6 bases). The CDR3 totals 14 residues. Germline V gene sequence: CDR1 LGHDT, CDR2 YNNKEL (reference sequence). Trimming stripped 2 bases from V and 8 bases from J, with 15 bases between. The CDR3 here is CASSQLSGGSGYTF. CDR3 sequence (DNA): TGTGCCAGCAGCCAACTATCCGGGGGCTCCGGCTACACCTTC.

The CDR3 DNA reads as TGTGCCAGCAGCTTAAGAGGGACTAGCGGGGACCTATACACAGATACGCAGTATTTT. Amino acid sequence: CASSLRGTSGDLYTDTQYF. The chain carries TRBV7-3 and TRBJ2-3; 13 bases agree with TRBD2. J lost 2 bases, V lost 1 base, and 9 bases had no gene match. The CDR3 is 19 amino acids. Germline CDR1 reads SGHTA; CDR2 reads FQGTGA.

Turning to this clonotype: A junction end diverges from the germline sequence, so it may reflect a read error. The chain has TRBV9 and TRBJ2-7; D not certain. This CDR3 comprises 14 residues. Germline-derived CDR1 and CDR2 are SGDLS and YYNGEE. CDR3 sequence: CASSVGTQNYKQYF. The CDR3 DNA reads as TGTGCCAGCAGCGTTGGTACACAAAACTACAAGCAGTACTTC.

About this clonotype itself: Possible read error: a much larger clone is one base away. The V and J genes are TRBV5-1 and TRBJ2-5; 8 nucleotides match TRBD1. Per the germline V gene, CDR1 is SGHRS and CDR2 is YFSETQ. J lost 11 bases, V lost 8 bases, and 11 bases had no gene match. The CDR3 extends over 12 amino acids. DNA for the CDR3: TGCGCCAGTGGACAGGGCTACAATGAGCAGTACTTC. This encodes CASGQGYNEQYF. The whole variable domain, filled in from reference TRBV5-1 and TRBJ2-5, reads KAGVTQTPRYLIKTRGQQVTLSCSPISGHRSVSWYQQTPGQGLQFLFEYFSETQRNKGNFPGRFSGRQFSNSRSEMNVSTLELGDSALYLCASGQGYNEQYFGPGTRLLVL.

This clonotype was counted a few times. The chain carries TRBV10-3 and TRBJ2-7; D not resolved. The V end was cut by 8 bases, the J end by 0 bases, with 14 bases between. The CDR3 has 14 amino acids. Per the germline V gene, CDR1 is ENHRY and CDR2 is SYGVKD. Here the CDR3 reads CAIQDSSSSYEQYF. The CDR3 DNA sequence: TGTGCCATCCAAGACTCGTCGAGCTCCTACGAGCAGTACTTC.

This chain links TRBV24-1 with TRBJ2-5; TRBD1 matches 8 bases. V was pared by 5 bases and J by 1 base, with 5 bases of the junction left unmatched. Germline CDR1 reads KGHDR; CDR2 reads SFDVKD. This CDR3 comprises 15 residues. The CDR3 DNA reads TGTGCCACCAGTGGCAACGGACAGGGCCAAGAGACCCAGTACTTC. As protein: CATSGNGQGQETQYF.

In its sample, this clonotype was seen a few times. The rearrangement joins TRBV5-1 to TRBJ2-4; TRBD1 or TRBD2 may be the D gene (5 bases each). With 3 bases removed from V and 13 bases from J, the gap between germline ends came to 26 bases. The CDR3 extends over 16 amino acids. Germline CDR1 SGHRS, CDR2 YFSETQ. DNA of the CDR3: TGCGCCAGCAGCTCCCAAACAGGCTGGGGTACCGGGGAGCAGTACTTC. It translates to CASSSQTGWGTGEQYF.

The chain employs TRBV15 and TRBJ2-5; 8 bases line up with TRBD1. With 3 bases clipped from V and 3 bases from J, the junction kept 0 bases outside the gene matches. Germline-derived CDR1 and CDR2 are LNHNV and YYDKDF (reference sequence). The CDR3 covers 13 residues. DNA for the CDR3: TGTGCCACCAGCAGGGGACAGGAAGAGACCCAGTACTTC. It translates to CATSRGQEETQYF.

V gene TRBV10-3 combines with J gene TRBJ1-2; D is unclear. There are 13 residues in the CDR3. Per the germline V gene, CDR1 is ENHRY and CDR2 is SYGVKD. V dropped 4 bases and J dropped 7 bases, with 13 bases sitting between them. The CDR3 region is CAISVRGGIGYTF. The CDR3 coding sequence is TGTGCCATCAGTGTTCGCGGAGGCATTGGCTACACCTTC.

The chain uses TRBV7-2 and TRBJ2-3; 8 bases agree with TRBD2. Germline V lookup: CDR1 SGHTA, CDR2 FQGNSA. The CDR3 spans 16 residues. V was pared by 5 bases and J by 2 bases, with 9 bases of the junction left unmatched. In nucleotides, the CDR3 is TGTGCCAGCAGCACTCGTAGCGGGGCGAACACAGATACGCAGTATTTT. Encoded protein: CASSTRSGANTDTQYF.